These 8 T cell receptor beta chains came from one sample sequenced in a study of human T cells and chemical hapten exposure (dated by TCRdb to about 2021). Library method: RACE. TCRdb names NextSeq 500 as the instrument used. The public reads were reanalyzed by TCRdb: fastp trimming at Q25, MiXCR alignment, in-frame beta chains only. Identical CDR3 proteins give one entry, which carries the most common genes and DNA. The table for this sample lists some 81,000 distinct CDR3 sequences; around 10% of them were counted only once. The top ten hold 1.6% of the sample. Sample time point, as interpreted from the label and publication: patch test 2, 6 weeks after DPC sensitization. The treatment or condition label, read with the paper, signifies: therapeutic diphenylcyclopropenone sensitization with weekly scalp DPC. This specimen consisted of whole blood, obtained in connection with sensitization to the hapten diphenylcyclopropenone (DPC). These receptors all stem from a young man with alopecia areata. Some clones in this sample may be carry-over from other donors' samples.

This clonotype has ten or more counts. This chain links TRBV9 with TRBJ2-5; D might be TRBD2 (6 bases). CDR3 length: 18 amino acids. Germline-derived CDR1 and CDR2 are SGDLS and YYNGEE. Trimming shortened V by 1 base and J by 7 bases, and 26 bases separated the two germline ends. CDR3 sequence (DNA): TGTGCCAGCAGCGTATCTGGAGGGACGAGCGGCCAATTGGGGACCCAGTACTTC. Translated, it gives CASSVSGGTSGQLGTQYF.

V and J are TRBV20-1 and TRBJ1-1; D not certain. The germline V gene has CDR1 DFQATT and CDR2 SNEGSKA (reference sequence). V was trimmed by 3 bases and J by 1 base, leaving 3 bases between them. The CDR3 covers 11 residues. CDR3 nucleotide sequence: TGCAGTGCTAGTCGGAACACTGAAGCTTTCTTT. As protein: CSASRNTEAFF.

The CDR3 region has the DNA TGTGCCAGCAGCTTAGGCCTCGACAATGAGCAGTTCTTC. This gives the protein CASSLGLDNEQFF. The chain has TRBV7-3 and TRBJ2-1; D gene ambiguous. The CDR3 spans 13 residues. V shed 2 bases and J shed 5 bases, with 7 bases lying between them. Germline CDR1 SGHTA, CDR2 FQGTGA.

This clonotype was seen at least ten times. The CDR3 DNA is TGTGCCAGCAGACCCGGGACAGGGGTAGAGACCCAGTACTTC. This translates into CASRPGTGVETQYF. The rearrangement joins TRBV7-9 to TRBJ2-5, with 10 nucleotides matching TRBD1. With 6 bases clipped from V and 4 bases from J, the junction kept 5 bases outside the gene matches. The CDR3 has 14 amino acids. Looked up from germline, CDR1 is SEHNR and CDR2 is FQNEAQ (reference sequence).

This clonotype was counted a few times. The chain links TRBV7-3 to TRBJ2-3; no definite D call. The CDR3 runs 12 residues. CDR1 is SGHTA, CDR2 FQGTGA, per germline. V was clipped by 5 bases and J by 4 bases, with 7 bases between them. In DNA, the CDR3 is TGTGCCAGCAGCCCCCGGCCAGATACGCAGTATTTT. Its translation: CASSPRPDTQYF.

This clonotype was counted at least ten times. The CDR3 region is CASSWDTTVSPLHF. DNA for the CDR3: TGTGCCAGCTCATGGGACACCACCGTTTCACCCCTCCACTTT. This chain uses TRBV6-6 with TRBJ1-6; the D gene is possibly TRBD1 (6 bases). This CDR3 has 14 amino acids. From germline, CDR1 is MNHNY and CDR2 SVGAGI (reference sequence). Trimming stripped 8 bases from V and 9 bases from J, with 17 bases between.

Comments on this clonotype: A much bigger clone sits one base away, suggesting this may be a read error. The rearrangement uses TRBV5-1 and TRBJ2-7; 7 bases agree with TRBD1. CDR3 length equals 14 residues. CDR1 is SGHRS and CDR2 is YFSETQ in the germline V gene. J gave up 2 bases and V 0 bases, and 2 bases lay outside the gene matches. CDR3 nucleotides: TGCGCCAGCAGCTTGGGGACAGGAGCCTACGAGCAGTACTTC. Its protein product is CASSLGTGAYEQYF.

Concerning this clonotype itself: One base away lies a much larger clone, so this may be a sequencing read error. The genes are TRBV29-1 and TRBJ1-6, with TRBD1 matching 9 bases. Trimming at V came to 1 base and at J to 10 bases, leaving 5 bases not matched to a gene. CDR3 size: 14 residues. CDR1 and CDR2 from the germline V gene are SQVTM and ANQGSEA. The CDR3 loop is CSVEVSDRGSPLHF. CDR3 nucleotides: TGCAGCGTTGAAGTTTCGGACAGGGGATCACCCCTCCACTTT.